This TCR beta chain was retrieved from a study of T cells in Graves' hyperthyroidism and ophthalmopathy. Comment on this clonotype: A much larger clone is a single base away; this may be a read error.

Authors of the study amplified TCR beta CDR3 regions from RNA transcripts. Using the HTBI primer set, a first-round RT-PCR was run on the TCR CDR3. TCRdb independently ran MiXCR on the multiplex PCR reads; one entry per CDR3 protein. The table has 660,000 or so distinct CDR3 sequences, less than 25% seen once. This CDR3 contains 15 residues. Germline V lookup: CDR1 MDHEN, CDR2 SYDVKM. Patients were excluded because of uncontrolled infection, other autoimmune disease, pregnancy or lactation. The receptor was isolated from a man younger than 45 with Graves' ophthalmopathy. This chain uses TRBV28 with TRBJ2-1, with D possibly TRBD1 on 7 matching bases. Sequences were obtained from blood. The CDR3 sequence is CAGSATGEAYNEQFF. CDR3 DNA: TGTGCCGGCAGTGCTACAGGGGAGGCCTACAATGAGCAGTTCTTC.